This entry lists 20 T cell receptor beta chains sequenced from one sample in a study of CD8 T cells in Susac syndrome. Random hexamers primed reverse transcription of about 0.5 to 1 ug RNA. A single record per CDR3 protein comes from TCRdb applying MiXCR to the immunoSEQ multiplex PCR reads. The sample consists of around 190,000 distinct CDR3 sequences, around 95% of them appearing once. The sample taken for sequencing was CD8+ T cells from PBMCs. Source of these receptors: a human donor with multiple sclerosis.

The V call is TRBV9, the J call TRBJ2-1; unclear D gene. With 2 bases removed from V and 9 bases from J, the gap between germline ends came to 9 bases. Germline CDR1 and CDR2: SGDLS and YYNGEE. This CDR3 spans 12 amino acids. The CDR3: CASSVSFSEQFF. The CDR3, as DNA: TGTGCCAGCAGCGTCTCTTTCTCTGAGCAGTTCTTC.

The rearrangement uses TRBV2 and TRBJ1-2; no clear D. CDR1 and CDR2 (germline): SNHLY, FYNNEI. The CDR3 runs 13 residues. V was cut by 3 bases and J by 1 base, with 6 bases left in between. CDR3 bases: TGTGCCAGCAGTGATAAAATTAACTATGGCTACACCTTC. Translation gives CASSDKINYGYTF.

The V and J genes are TRBV27 and TRBJ1-2; D possibly corresponds to TRBD1 (6 bases). Germline values: CDR1 MNHEY, CDR2 SMNVEV (reference sequence). This CDR3 spans 15 amino acids. V lost 5 bases and J 1 base, leaving 14 bases between the germline ends. Here the CDR3 reads CASSPRGAVNYGYTF. CDR3 nucleotides: TGTGCCAGCAGTCCACGGGGGGCGGTTAACTATGGCTACACCTTC.

The chain recombines TRBV28 with TRBJ2-3; D is perhaps TRBD2 (5 bases). CDR1 is MDHEN, CDR2 SYDVKM, per germline. CDR3 length equals 13 residues. Trimming left V 5 bases short and J 7 bases short, with 13 bases between. The CDR3 sequence: CASSTGVTNTQYF. The CDR3 bases are TGTGCCAGCAGTACCGGGGTTACCAATACGCAGTATTTT.

This clonotype appeared once. The chain joins TRBV2 to TRBJ2-7; no clear D. The germline gives CDR1 SNHLY, CDR2 FYNNEI. V was shortened by 1 base and J by 2 bases, with 9 bases between the two germline ends. The CDR3 totals 14 residues. CDR3 amino acids: CASSEVPSPYEQYF. CDR3 coding DNA: TGTGCCAGCAGTGAAGTTCCTAGTCCCTACGAGCAGTACTTC.

The V call is TRBV5-6, the J call TRBJ2-7, with no clear D. V was clipped by 2 bases and J by 6 bases, with 9 bases between them. Germline V lookup: CDR1 SGHDT, CDR2 YYEEEE. There are 12 residues in the CDR3. CDR3 loop: CASSLGPVEQYF. The CDR3 DNA is TGTGCCAGCAGCTTAGGTCCGGTCGAGCAGTACTTC.

The chain carries TRBV3-1 and TRBJ1-2; perhaps TRBD1 as D (6 bases). CDR1 is LGHDT, CDR2 YNNKEL, per germline (reference sequence). V was trimmed by 0 bases and J by 5 bases, leaving 13 bases between them. There are 15 residues in the CDR3. In nucleotides, the CDR3 is TGTGCCAGCAGCCAAGATTGGGCAGGGGTTTATGGCTACACCTTC. Protein: CASSQDWAGVYGYTF.

V is TRBV5-4 and J is TRBJ1-2; 8 positions match TRBD1. This CDR3 region has 15 residues. Losses at the gene ends were 0 bases for V and 5 bases for J; bases not matched to a gene: 6. From germline, CDR1 is SGHNT and CDR2 YYREEE (reference sequence). The CDR3 loop is CASSLGTGSGYGYTF. CDR3 sequence (DNA): TGTGCCAGCAGCTTGGGGACAGGGTCGGGTTATGGCTACACCTTC.

The chain couples TRBV28 to TRBJ1-1; TRBD1 is a possible D gene (5 bases). V shed 5 bases and J shed 7 bases, with 17 bases lying between them. The CDR3 is 14 amino acids. The germline V gene encodes CDR1 MDHEN and CDR2 SYDVKM. CDR3 in amino acids: CASSVNGPGGEAFF. For the CDR3, the DNA is TGTGCCAGCAGTGTCAACGGCCCGGGGGGTGAAGCTTTCTTT.

The gene calls are TRBV2 and TRBJ2-2; 8 nucleotides match TRBD1. V lost 4 bases, J lost 7 bases, and 8 bases stayed unmatched. The CDR3 spans 15 residues. Germline loops: CDR1 SNHLY, CDR2 FYNNEI. The CDR3 sequence is CASSAMGTGIGELFF. CDR3 in DNA: TGTGCCAGCAGTGCGATGGGGACAGGAATCGGGGAGCTGTTTTTT.

The J gene is TRBJ2-2, the V gene TRBV7-9, with 9 bases that match TRBD1. The CDR3 has 15 residues. J lost 6 bases, V lost 5 bases, and 7 bases had no gene match. From germline, CDR1 is SEHNR and CDR2 FQNEAQ (reference sequence). As DNA, the CDR3 is TGTGCCAGCAGCCCTGAGAACAGGGGGCCCGGGGAGCTGTTTTTT. This codes for CASSPENRGPGELFF.

The gene calls are TRBV27 and TRBJ2-2, with D unclear. Germline V CDR1 and CDR2: MNHEY, SMNVEV (reference sequence). Trimming stripped 6 bases from V and 0 bases from J, with 8 bases between. This CDR3 is built from 14 residues. CDR3 in DNA: TGTGCCAGCAGAACCTTAGCGAACACCGGGGAGCTGTTTTTT. Amino acid sequence: CASRTLANTGELFF.

The rearrangement links TRBV20-1 to TRBJ1-1; tentative D call: TRBD1 (6 bases). CDR3 length equals 15 residues. V lost 4 bases, J lost 8 bases, and 23 bases lay in between. The germline V gene encodes CDR1 DFQATT and CDR2 SNEGSKA (reference sequence). CDR3 sequence reads: CSAKSLGVGTREAFF. Here the CDR3 DNA reads TGCAGTGCTAAAAGCTTAGGGGTAGGGACAAGGGAAGCTTTCTTT.

The V gene is TRBV18, the J gene TRBJ2-7; D gene ambiguous. Germline V gene lookup returns CDR1 KGHSH and CDR2 LQKENI. The CDR3 consists of 14 residues. The V gene lost 3 bases and the J gene lost 3 bases, with 12 bases spanning the gap. CDR3 sequence reads: CASSPPRTGYEQYF. The CDR3 bases are TGTGCCAGCTCACCTCCACGGACGGGCTACGAGCAGTACTTC.

The genes are TRBV29-1 and TRBJ2-1, with 11 positions matching TRBD1. V dropped 0 bases and J dropped 3; count of bases not matched to a gene: 4. This CDR3 comprises 16 residues. Germline V lookup: CDR1 SQVTM, CDR2 ANQGSEA. The CDR3 here is CSVEDGGTGGYNEQFF. The CDR3 DNA is TGCAGCGTTGAAGATGGAGGGACAGGGGGCTACAATGAGCAGTTCTTC.

V is TRBV27 and J is TRBJ2-1, with D hard to call. Deletions cut 2 bases from V and 5 bases from J, with 7 bases between. The V gene's germline CDR1 is MNHEY and CDR2 SMNVEV (reference sequence). The CDR3 length is 13 residues. The CDR3: CASSLDGDNEQFF. The CDR3 DNA is TGTGCCAGCAGTTTAGATGGGGACAATGAGCAGTTCTTC.

This clonotype has only one observation. This chain uses TRBV4-1 with TRBJ1-1; D not certain. Trimming removed 0 bases from V and 0 bases from J, with 8 bases in between. In germline, CDR1 is MGHRA, CDR2 YSYEKL. The CDR3 length is 15 residues. The CDR3 is CASSQEASLNTEAFF. The CDR3 nucleotides read TGCGCCAGCAGCCAAGAGGCCAGCCTGAACACTGAAGCTTTCTTT.

The chain uses TRBV27 and TRBJ1-5, with D possibly TRBD1 on 5 matching bases. Germline assignment: CDR1 MNHEY and CDR2 SMNVEV (reference sequence). The CDR3 loop spans 14 amino acids. V was pared by 6 bases and J by 8 bases, with 17 bases between. DNA of the CDR3: TGTGCCAGCAGACGGACCTACGGGGGGGAGCCCCAGCATTTT. Residues: CASRRTYGGEPQHF.

This clonotype was seen only a few times. The J gene is TRBJ2-1, the V gene TRBV12-3 or TRBV12-4; D not resolved. Trimming cost V 3 bases and J 3 bases, with 9 bases left between them. The CDR3 consists of 14 residues. The chain's CDR3 is CASSFRESYNEQFF. The CDR3 DNA is TGTGCCAGCAGTTTTCGTGAGAGCTACAATGAGCAGTTCTTC.

The V call is TRBV4-1, the J call TRBJ1-1; no definite D call. Germline CDR1 MGHRA, CDR2 YSYEKL. The V end was cut by 5 bases, the J end by 5 bases, with 18 bases between. The CDR3 consists of 15 residues. The DNA for the CDR3 is TGCGCCAGCAGCTCTACCACTCCTTCGAGGACTGAAGCTTTCTTT. It translates to CASSSTTPSRTEAFF.